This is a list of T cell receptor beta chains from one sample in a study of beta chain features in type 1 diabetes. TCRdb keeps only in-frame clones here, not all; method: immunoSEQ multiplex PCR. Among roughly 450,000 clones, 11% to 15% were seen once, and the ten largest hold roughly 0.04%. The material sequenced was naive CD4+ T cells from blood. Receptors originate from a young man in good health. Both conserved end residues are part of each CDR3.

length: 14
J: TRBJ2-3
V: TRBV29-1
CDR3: CSVEGTESTDTQYF

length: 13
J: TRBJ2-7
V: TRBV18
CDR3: CASSVQLGYEQYF

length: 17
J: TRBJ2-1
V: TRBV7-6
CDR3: CASSPGLAGGRYNEQFF

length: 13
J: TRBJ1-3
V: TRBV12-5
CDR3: CASARNPVNTIYF

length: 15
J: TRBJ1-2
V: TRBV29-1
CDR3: CSARAGAVLNYGYTF

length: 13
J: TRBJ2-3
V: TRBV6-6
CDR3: CASSSPSDPTQYF

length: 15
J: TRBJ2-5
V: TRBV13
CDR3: CASSLGLGEQETQYF

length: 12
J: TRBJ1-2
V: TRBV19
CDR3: CASTSAGYGYTF

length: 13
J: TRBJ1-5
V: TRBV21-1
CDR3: CASSTGTGMGALF

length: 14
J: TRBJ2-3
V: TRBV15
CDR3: CATSGAGAADTQYF

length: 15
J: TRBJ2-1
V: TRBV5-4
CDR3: CASSLRLAALNEQFF

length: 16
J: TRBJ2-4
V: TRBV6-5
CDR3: CASSYTSILAKNIQYF

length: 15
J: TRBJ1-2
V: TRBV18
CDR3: CASSPPSGTVNGYTF

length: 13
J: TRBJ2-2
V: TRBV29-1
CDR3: CSVEKGVTGELFF

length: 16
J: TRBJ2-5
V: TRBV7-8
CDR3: CASSFGLAGSQETQYF

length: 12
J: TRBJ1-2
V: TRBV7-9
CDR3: CASKATEGGYTF

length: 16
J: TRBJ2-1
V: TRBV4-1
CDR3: CASSQPLAGVKNEQFF

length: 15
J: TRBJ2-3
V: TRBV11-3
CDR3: CASSHIGLVGDTQYF

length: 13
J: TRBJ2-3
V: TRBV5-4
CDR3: CASSGFTTDTQYF

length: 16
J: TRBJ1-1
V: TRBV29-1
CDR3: CSAAVEKGRIFSEAFF

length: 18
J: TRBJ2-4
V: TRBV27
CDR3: CASRGLAGVGGAKNIQYF

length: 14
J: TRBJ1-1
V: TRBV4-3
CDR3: CASSHMGRGYGAFF

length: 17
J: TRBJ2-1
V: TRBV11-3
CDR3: CASSLTRLAEKRNEQFF

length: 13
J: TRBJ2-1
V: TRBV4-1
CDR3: CASSQASYNEQFF

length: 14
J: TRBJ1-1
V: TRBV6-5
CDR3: CASRIRGVDTEAFF

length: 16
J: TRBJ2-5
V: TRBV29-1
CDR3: CSVGGTPGQTQETQYF

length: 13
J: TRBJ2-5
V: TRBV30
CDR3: CAWSATSGETQYF

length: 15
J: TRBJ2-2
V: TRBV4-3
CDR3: CASSQELAVTGELFF

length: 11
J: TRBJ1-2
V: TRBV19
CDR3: CASSMDYGYTF

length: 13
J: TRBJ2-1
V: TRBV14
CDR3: CASSPDRGGEQFF

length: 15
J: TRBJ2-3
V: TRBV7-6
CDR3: CASNRGAAAPDTQYF

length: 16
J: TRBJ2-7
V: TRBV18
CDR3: CASSTISGGPNYEQYF

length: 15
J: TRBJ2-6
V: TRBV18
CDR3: CASSQQGSGANVLTF

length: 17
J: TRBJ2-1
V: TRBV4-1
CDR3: CASSQPNLARGLNEQFF

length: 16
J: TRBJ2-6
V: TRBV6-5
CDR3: CASSSTPGAGANVLTF

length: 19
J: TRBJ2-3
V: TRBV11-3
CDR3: CASSFAMLAARRSTDTQYF

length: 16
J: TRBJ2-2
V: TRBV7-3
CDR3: CASSLRPFANTGELFF

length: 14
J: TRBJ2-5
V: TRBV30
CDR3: CAWSPRANFPTQYF

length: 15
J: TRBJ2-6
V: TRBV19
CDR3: CASSMRGTGANVLTF

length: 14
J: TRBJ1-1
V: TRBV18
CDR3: CASSPPTGNTEAFF

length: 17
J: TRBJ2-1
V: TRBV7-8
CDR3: CASSLGHATRESNEQFF

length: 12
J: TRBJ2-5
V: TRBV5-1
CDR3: CASSEGVGTQYF

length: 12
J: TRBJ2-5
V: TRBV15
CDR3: CATSRPQETQYF

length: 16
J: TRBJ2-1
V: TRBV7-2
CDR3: CASSLNPQGYYNEQFF